This T cell receptor (beta chain) was sequenced during a study of T-cell reconstitution after alpha-beta-depleted transplantation in children. General observations from the study: Alpha-beta T cells present about two months after transplant were reported to originate from several hundred expanded graft clones.

With respect to this clonotype: The target antigen is unknown.

Preparing the TCRbeta library involved the use of unique molecular identifiers. A single record per CDR3 protein comes from TCRdb applying MiXCR to the PCR reads. The data show hundreds of thousands of distinct CDR3 sequences, 15% to 20% seen once. Germline V CDR1 and CDR2: SGHVS, FQNEAQ. The CDR3 spans 17 residues. V was shortened by 1 base and J by 1 base, with 16 bases between the two germline ends. Sequencing was performed on PBMCs, mostly from graft donor cells, taken 360 days after TCRalphabeta/CD19-depleted stem cell transplant. The receptor was derived from a male patient between 5 and 17 years old who had a stem cell transplant for acute lymphoblastic leukemia, so the T cells may come from the graft donor. The chain carries TRBV7-8 and TRBJ1-1, with no clear D. CDR3: CASSLVRLGQPNTEAFF. The DNA of the CDR3 is TGTGCCAGCAGCTTAGTCAGACTCGGTCAGCCGAACACTGAAGCTTTCTTT.